The rows below give T cell receptor beta chains drawn from one sample of a study of identical twins. TCRdb ran MiXCR on the 5' RACE reads and lists one entry per CDR3 protein. The sample contains a few hundred thousand distinct CDR3 sequences, 9.6% of which appear only once. This sample was shared with a second study, whose subject was yellow fever vaccine responses in identical twins.

Input material: PBMCs. These receptors came from a woman between 18 and 29 years old in good health. CDR3s leave out the opening cysteine and the closing phenylalanine or tryptophan. The size of a clone is reported for some rows only, either as once, few or many, or as a class for expanded clones.

>TRBJ2-5|TRBV3-2|-
ATCRRGAGRETQY
>TRBJ2-3|TRBV10-3|few
AIRGLVSTDTQY
>TRBJ2-3|TRBV7-2|-
ASSLAGGGKRSTDTQY
>TRBJ2-7|TRBV12-3/TRBV12-4|few
ASSSTRSGYEQY
>TRBJ2-5|TRBV24-1|few
ATSGRLAGEETQY
>TRBJ2-7|TRBV21-1|many
ASSKEGQKDEQY
>TRBJ2-5|TRBV20-1|few
SAREALGPGVAQY
>TRBJ1-1|TRBV29-1|few
SVEQPVNTEAF
>TRBJ2-3|TRBV12-3/TRBV12-4|-
ASSLGTGPDTQY
>TRBJ2-3|TRBV6-4|many
ASSDRAVPTDTQY
>TRBJ2-7|TRBV5-1|few
ASSLGGTGANEQY
>TRBJ2-5|TRBV7-2|-
ASSLGLGALGETQY
>TRBJ2-2|TRBV29-1|few
SVGAVGNTGELF
>TRBJ2-5|TRBV5-4|few
ASSRGDGETQY
>TRBJ1-1|TRBV12-3/TRBV12-4|few
ASSPWTGSSTEAF
>TRBJ2-7|TRBV29-1|many
SVGRGIVPRYEQY
>TRBJ2-5|TRBV20-1|-
SAHRDRGKETQY
>TRBJ2-1|TRBV5-1|many
ASSLRTGSSYNEQF
>TRBJ2-7|TRBV10-2|few
ASSGTGGKYEQY
>TRBJ2-5|TRBV6-1|-
ASSITGTLGQY
>TRBJ1-1|TRBV5-1|few
ASSLETGVTEAF
>TRBJ2-3|TRBV5-6|-
ASKGVGYTDTQY